Below, 19 T cell receptor beta chains from the same sample are listed, as sequenced in a study of blood T cell repertoires in COVID-19. Profiling relied on immunoSEQ multiplex PCR, and the TCRdb table lists in-frame clones only, not all of them. This sample carries under 200,000 clones, over 75% of them seen once, and the ten largest clones take around 6.3%. The sequencing input was peripheral blood. The origin of the receptors is a man between 65 and 80 years old with active or convalescent COVID-19.

CDR3 protein: CASTIPRRLWGLIEQYF. Written as DNA, the CDR3 is TGTGCCAGCACCATTCCACGGAGGCTTTGGGGTCTCATTGAGCAGTACTTC. The genes are TRBV21-1 and TRBJ2-7; TRBD2 is the table's D call and was not checked against the DNA. TRBV21-1 has pseudogene status. This CDR3 spans 17 amino acids.

The table lists this clone with a few counts. Other DNA sequences in the same sample also yield this CDR3. The V call is TRBV2, the J call TRBJ1-1; 9 bases align to TRBD1. V shed 4 bases, J shed 1 base, and the junction held 4 bases outside the gene matches. The CDR3 loop spans 15 amino acids. In germline, CDR1 is SNHLY, CDR2 FYNNEI. The CDR3 region has the DNA TGTGCCAGCAGTGTAGGACAGGGGAGGAACACTGAAGCTTTCTTT. It translates to CASSVGQGRNTEAFF.

This clone was seen just once. V gene TRBV7-8 combines with J gene TRBJ2-2; 8 nucleotides match TRBD2. The CDR3 is made up of 16 amino acids. J gave up 7 bases and V 2 bases, and 9 bases lay outside the gene matches. Germline CDR1 reads SGHVS; CDR2 reads FQNEAQ. The CDR3: CASSLTPREGLGELFF. In DNA, the CDR3 is TGTGCCAGCAGCTTAACCCCCCGGGAGGGCCTCGGGGAGCTGTTTTTT.

V is TRBV5-1 and J is TRBJ1-4; no clear D. V was pared by 0 bases and J by 8 bases, with 8 bases between. The CDR3 totals 13 residues. From germline, CDR1 is SGHRS and CDR2 YFSETQ. The CDR3 nucleotides read TGCGCCAGCAGCTTGGGAGGCGGAGAAAAACTGTTTTTT. It specifies CASSLGGGEKLFF. Drawing the rest from reference TRBV5-1 and TRBJ1-4, the complete variable domain is KAGVTQTPRYLIKTRGQQVTLSCSPISGHRSVSWYQQTPGQGLQFLFEYFSETQRNKGNFPGRFSGRQFSNSRSEMNVSTLELGDSALYLCASSLGGGEKLFFGSGTQLSVL.

The chain uses TRBV6-2 or TRBV6-3 and TRBJ1-2; possible D gene TRBD1, 5 bases. Trimming pared 4 bases from V and 8 bases from J, leaving 14 bases between. This CDR3 is 13 amino acids long. In germline, CDR1 is MNHEY, CDR2 SVGEGT. CDR3 protein: CASSFRGGLGYTF. DNA of the CDR3: TGTGCCAGCAGTTTTCGGGGGGGACTCGGCTACACCTTC.

The V gene is TRBV30, the J gene TRBJ2-7; possible D gene TRBD1, 5 bases. Germline-derived CDR1 and CDR2 are GTSNPN and SVGIG (reference sequence). The V gene lost 1 base and the J gene lost 7 bases, with 17 bases spanning the gap. The CDR3 runs to 14 residues. The CDR3: CAWSAVQVGREQYF. The CDR3 coding sequence is TGTGCCTGGAGTGCGGTACAGGTTGGTAGAGAGCAGTACTTC.

A remark on this clone: The sample holds other DNA sequences that translate to the same CDR3. J is TRBJ2-3 and V is TRBV18; D unresolved. The CDR3 has 12 amino acids. V was shortened by 3 bases and J by 6 bases, with 7 bases between the two germline ends. Germline V gene data show CDR1 as KGHSH and CDR2 as LQKENI. The CDR3 here is CASSPPGDTQYF. The CDR3 region has the DNA TGTGCCAGCTCACCCCCGGGTGATACGCAGTATTTT.

This rearrangement joins TRBV11-3 to TRBJ2-2, with TRBD1 identical over 8 bases. With V trimmed by 1 base and J by 7 bases, 11 bases remained unmatched. The germline V gene has CDR1 SGHNT and CDR2 YENEEA. The CDR3 has 17 residues. The DNA of the CDR3 is TGTGCCAGCAGCTTAGGACCGGGACAGGCAAAAAACGGGGAGCTGTTTTTT. As protein: CASSLGPGQAKNGELFF.

The rearrangement joins TRBV6-4 to TRBJ2-2; TRBD2 aligns across 11 bases. CDR3 length equals 16 residues. The ends lost 8 bases at V and 2 bases at J; junction bases unmatched: 7. Per the germline V gene, CDR1 is MRHNA and CDR2 is SNTAGT. CDR3 sequence: CASQPLAGDNTGELFF. The CDR3, as DNA: TGTGCCAGCCAACCACTAGCGGGAGACAACACCGGGGAGCTGTTTTTT.

The gene calls are TRBV5-4 and TRBJ1-2, with 9 bases matching TRBD1. CDR3 length equals 14 residues. Losses at the gene ends were 2 bases for V and 3 bases for J; bases not matched to a gene: 2. CDR1 is SGHNT and CDR2 is YYREEE in the germline V gene (reference sequence). CDR3 DNA: TGTGCCAGCAGCTTACAGGGGGCTCACTATGGCTACACCTTC. Amino acid sequence: CASSLQGAHYGYTF.

The V and J genes are TRBV2 and TRBJ1-1; D is ambiguous. This CDR3 spans 13 amino acids. Trimming took 6 bases from V and 4 from J, leaving 12 bases between them. The germline V gene has CDR1 SNHLY and CDR2 FYNNEI. CDR3 sequence: CASRDGVFTEAFF. CDR3 DNA sequence: TGTGCCAGCAGGGACGGGGTTTTCACTGAAGCTTTCTTT.

The rearrangement uses TRBV3-1 (or the pseudogene TRBV3-2) and TRBJ2-5; D possibly corresponds to TRBD2 (5 bases). Germline assignment: CDR1 LGHDT and CDR2 YNNKEL (reference sequence). With 4 bases removed from V and 0 bases from J, the gap between germline ends came to 12 bases. The CDR3 consists of 15 residues. CDR3 in DNA: TGTGCCAGCAGCCCCCCTACGGGGAACCAAGAGACCCAGTACTTC. Encoded protein: CASSPPTGNQETQYF.

This chain joins TRBV24-1 and TRBJ1-1; no firm D call. V gave up 5 bases and J gave up 7 bases, with 16 bases separating them. The CDR3 sequence is 14 residues long. Germline-derived CDR1 and CDR2 are KGHDR and SFDVKD. CDR3: CATSVRYGQREAFF. CDR3 in DNA: TGTGCCACCAGTGTAAGATACGGTCAACGTGAAGCTTTCTTT.

The chain has TRBV7-9 and TRBJ2-6; no firm D call. Trimming cost V 5 bases and J 0 bases, with 8 bases left between them. Germline V CDR1 and CDR2: SEHNR, FQNEAQ (reference sequence). The CDR3 covers 15 residues. DNA for the CDR3: TGTGCCAGCAGCCTACGGGTCTCTGGGGCCAACGTCCTGACTTTC. Its translation is CASSLRVSGANVLTF.

This chain links TRBV7-9 with TRBJ1-1; 7 nucleotides agree with TRBD1. After removal of 5 bases from V and 4 bases from J, the junction contained 4 bases not matched to a gene. This CDR3 is 13 amino acids long. From germline, CDR1 is SEHNR and CDR2 FQNEAQ (reference sequence). DNA for the CDR3: TGTGCCAGCAGCGCGAACAGGGGCACTGAAGCTTTCTTT. It specifies CASSANRGTEAFF.

The CDR3: CASSPRTGRTGELFF. The CDR3 coding sequence is TGTGCCAGCTCACCAAGGACAGGGAGGACCGGGGAGCTGTTTTTT. This sequence joins TRBV18 and TRBJ2-2, with 8 bases aligning to TRBD1. V lost 2 bases to trimming and J lost 5 bases; unmatched junction nucleotides: 4. Germline V gives CDR1 KGHSH, CDR2 LQKENI. There are 15 residues in the CDR3.

The genes are TRBV7-2 and TRBJ1-2; 8 nucleotides agree with TRBD1. This CDR3 is 17 amino acids long. The germline gives CDR1 SGHTA, CDR2 FQGNSA. The J segment lost 0 bases and the V segment lost 5 bases, leaving 11 bases of the junction unmatched. CDR3 nucleotides: TGTGCCAGCAGCCCTGGACAGGGAAATTTAGCTAACTATGGCTACACCTTC. Translated, it gives CASSPGQGNLANYGYTF.

This clone was detected once. This chain connects TRBV2 to TRBJ2-7, with TRBD2 as a possible D gene (6 bases). Germline V gives CDR1 SNHLY, CDR2 FYNNEI. V lost 8 bases, J lost 3 bases, and 17 bases lay in between. The CDR3 consists of 14 residues. The CDR3 DNA follows: TGTGCCAGCCGTCAACAGGAGGGAGGCTACGAGCAGTACTTC. Its protein is CASRQQEGGYEQYF.

The CDR3 coding sequence is TGTGCCTGGGCGAGAGGAGGGAACACTGAAGCTTTCTTT. This gives the protein CAWARGGNTEAFF. The chain combines TRBV30 with TRBJ1-1, with D uncertain. This CDR3 contains 13 residues. Trimming left V 5 bases short and J 1 base short, with 11 bases between. Looked up from germline, CDR1 is GTSNPN and CDR2 is SVGIG (reference sequence).